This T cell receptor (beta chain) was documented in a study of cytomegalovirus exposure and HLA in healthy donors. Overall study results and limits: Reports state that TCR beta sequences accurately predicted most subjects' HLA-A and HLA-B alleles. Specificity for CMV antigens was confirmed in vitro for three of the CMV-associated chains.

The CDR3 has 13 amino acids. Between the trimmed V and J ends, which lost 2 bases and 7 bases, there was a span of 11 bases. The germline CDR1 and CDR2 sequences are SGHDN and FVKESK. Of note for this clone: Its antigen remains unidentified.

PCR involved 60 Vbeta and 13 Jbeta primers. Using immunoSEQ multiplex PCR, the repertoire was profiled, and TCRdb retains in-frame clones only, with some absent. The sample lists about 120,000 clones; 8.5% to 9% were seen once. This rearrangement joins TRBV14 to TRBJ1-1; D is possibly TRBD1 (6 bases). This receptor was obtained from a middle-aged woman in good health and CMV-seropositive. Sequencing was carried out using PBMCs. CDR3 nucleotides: TGTGCCAGCAGCCAATACGGGACACTTGAAGCTTTCTTT. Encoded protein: CASSQYGTLEAFF.